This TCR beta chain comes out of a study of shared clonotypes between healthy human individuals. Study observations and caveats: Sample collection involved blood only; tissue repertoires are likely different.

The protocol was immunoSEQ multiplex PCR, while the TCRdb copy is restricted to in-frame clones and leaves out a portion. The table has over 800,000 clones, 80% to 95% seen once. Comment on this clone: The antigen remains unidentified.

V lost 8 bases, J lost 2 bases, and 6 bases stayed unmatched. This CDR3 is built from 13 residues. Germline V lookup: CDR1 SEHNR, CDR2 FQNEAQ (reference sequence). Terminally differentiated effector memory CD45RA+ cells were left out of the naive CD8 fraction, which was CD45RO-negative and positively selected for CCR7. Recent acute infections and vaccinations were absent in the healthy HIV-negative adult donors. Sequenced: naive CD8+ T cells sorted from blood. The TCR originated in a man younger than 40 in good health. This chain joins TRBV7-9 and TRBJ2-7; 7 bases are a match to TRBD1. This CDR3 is CASALDRTYEQYF. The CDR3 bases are TGTGCCAGCGCGCTGGACAGGACCTACGAGCAGTACTTC. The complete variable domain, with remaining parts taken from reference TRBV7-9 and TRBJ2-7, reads DTGVSQNPRHKITKRGQNVTFRCDPISEHNRLYWYRQTLGQGPEFLTYFQNEAQLEKSRLLSDRFSAERPKGSFSTLEIQRTEQGDSAMYLCASALDRTYEQYFGPGTRLTVT.